The T cell receptor (beta chain) described here comes from a study of cytomegalovirus exposure and HLA in healthy donors (dated by TCRdb to the late 2010s). In the study overall: An earlier analysis of roughly 610 of the donors reported approximately 280 Gb of sequence data and 95 million to 130 million unique TCR beta sequences obtained from some 170 million T cells. An early release covering 550 to 700 HLA-typed donors comprised 250 to 350 gigabases of sequencing data and around 86 million unique TCR sequences. The genetic ancestry cluster associated with self-reported Caucasian donors included about 81% of the roughly 400 genotyped donors. The study aimed to test whether signatures of past pathogen exposure could be identified by cataloging public T cell receptors. The study used immunosequencing to profile the T cell repertoires of approximately 650 subjects and linked those repertoires to cytomegalovirus serostatus. In addition to the first cohort of roughly 700 subjects, a separate validation cohort of about 120 different subjects was used. High-throughput TCR immunosequencing, statistical association of individual TCRs with disease status, and machine learning were combined to predict cytomegalovirus infection status. A later analysis re-analyzed previously published TCR beta repertoires from roughly 600 donors and added high-resolution HLA genotyping to study TCR occurrence patterns. The later analysis used no new phenotypic data to find candidate immune exposures, relying instead on TCR beta sequences and their occurrence across donors. In an earlier analysis of several hundred of the donors, high-throughput TCR beta sequencing was used to judge whether each TCR beta V gene segment behaved as functional or pseudogenic. Donor age, sex, ethnicity and CMV serostatus were compiled together with the repertoire data. A later genetic analysis took genome-wide SNP genotypes for about three fifths of the 666 donors and used that subset as a discovery cohort. All discovery cohort repertoires had been generated on a single sequencing platform. Class I and class II HLA loci were covered by the typing at four-digit resolution. The number of typed donors differed by locus: 629-630 for A, B, C, DRB1 and DQB1; 522 for DQA1; about 600 for DPA1; and around 450 for DPB1. About five DR-DQ haplotypes were treated as single units for association and clustering because of strong linkage in the cohort. Among roughly 400 genotyped donors of the cohort, an average of approximately 200,000 unique TCR beta nucleotide sequences was sequenced per donor, of which roughly 17% were non-productive.

The investigation overall reported the following: A later analysis reported that several top co-occurrence clusters appeared linked to parvovirus B19, influenza, CMV and Epstein-Barr virus. Presence/absence analyses assumed roughly uniform sequencing depth across donors, an assumption that may not hold. The authors suggested that the approach could potentially be generalized to other disease states and immunological phenotypes. In vitro tests confirmed that a few of the cytomegalovirus-associated TCR beta chains recognize cytomegalovirus antigens. In a later genetic analysis, a missense DCLRE1C variant was associated with V-gene and J-gene trimming of TCR beta chains, and the association was replicated in an independent cohort. The 87-base-pair reads could not distinguish some IMGT-functional V segments, including TRBV6-2 and TRBV6-3, so those segments were excluded. Because HLA typing was unavailable for some donors at each locus, only the typed subset was used in association tests. In a later analysis, HLA-associated TCR beta chains showed more clonal expansion and lower generation probabilities than non-associated chains that were equally common. In this cohort, only TCR beta chains were sequenced, and detectable features were limited by the absence of alpha or paired-chain data. The only immune exposure information available for the cohort was CMV serostatus. A group of highly shared sequence variants was considered likely to be a technical artifact of the sequencing pipeline. A total of 150 to 200 TCR beta chains were listed by the study as associated with cytomegalovirus. According to a later analysis, TCR association rates differed among HLA loci, with DRB1 alleles showing the most associated TCRs and HLA-C alleles showing the fewest. Most TCR sequences were seen in very few donors, while some public TCRs were found in many individuals. In an earlier analysis of some 500 of the donors, most TCR beta V segments were observed in productive rearrangements about 87% or about 30% of the time, broadly matching IMGT annotations. The earlier analysis of 587 of the donors excluded fewer than 20 rarely observed V segments, including chromosome 9 orphons, because counts were too low. When HLA alleles, especially DR and DQ, strongly co-occurred, TCR associations were difficult to assign to individual alleles. In a later genetic analysis, fewer N-insertions in productive TCRs were reported among donors in an Asian-associated ancestry cluster than the roughly 700-donor mean. Linkage disequilibrium might explain the correlated functional status among segregating V segments, but an unknown experimental factor could not be ruled out. At a false discovery rate of 0.05, a later analysis linked about 16,000 TCR beta sequences to specific HLA alleles. The classifier was reported to diagnose cytomegalovirus status with high specificity and sensitivity in both the original cohort and the validation cohort. Most CMV-associated TCR beta chains appeared to be HLA-restricted in a later analysis, and the HLA associations seemed to be driven largely by CMV exposure. A further reported finding was that TCR beta sequences accurately predicted the HLA-A and HLA-B alleles for most subjects in the first cohort.

In total, approximately 610 healthy bone marrow donors made up the cohort. Cohort members were all nominally healthy when sampled, although unrecorded immune exposures were likely present. The donor tested CMV seronegative, placing the donor among the 350 or so seronegative members of the cohort. Each donor provided a peripheral blood sample, and peripheral blood mononuclear cells were used for TCR beta sequencing. Genomic DNA extraction from the blood cell samples was performed with the Qiagen DNeasy Blood Extraction Kit. CDR1 and CDR2 were assigned from the germline V gene as MNHEY and SVGAGI. The CDR3 measures 12 amino acids from cysteine to phenylalanine. The retained sequence is limited to the CDR3, 36 bases, with the frame set at the first base. V is pruned by 5 bases and J by 10 bases, leaving 7 bases of the junction without a gene match. Libraries came from the immunoSEQ multiplex PCR assay. For the multiplex PCR, a mixture combining 60 forward primers for TCR Vbeta segments and 13 reverse primers for TCR Jbeta segments was used. The CDR3 region of rearranged TCR beta genes was amplified from genomic DNA by a multiplex PCR assay. Amplified TCR beta libraries were sequenced as 87-base-pair reads on the Illumina HiSeq System. From the authors' description of their analysis: In a later analysis, 70 million to 95 million unique TCR beta chains were counted across the approximately 640 repertoires, and approximately 11 million of these chains were shared by at least two donors. A nearest-neighbor algorithm error-corrected the raw reads and collapsed the reads into unique sequences, merging closely related sequences to remove PCR and sequencing errors. V, D and J gene segments were assigned by aligning CDR3 sequences to IMGT reference sequences. For a sequence to be retained, a match of at least six nucleotides to both a V gene segment and a J gene segment was required. Rearrangements were classified as productive when the CDR3 lacked stop codons and remained in frame with V and J, and all other rearrangements were classified as non-productive. Following IMGT convention, CDR3 was defined as the stretch from the second conserved V-encoded cysteine to the conserved J-encoded phenylalanine. In an earlier analysis of more than 550 of the donors, sequences lacking an unambiguous match to a single V gene segment were excluded. In an earlier analysis of roughly 500 of the donors, V segments were called functional above 56.7% productive rearrangements and were called segregating when the between-donor standard deviation exceeded 5%. A statistical classification framework was built to diagnose cytomegalovirus status from the catalog of TCR beta chain sequences. In a later analysis, V and J genes were assigned by comparing TCR nucleotide sequences against IMGT/GENE-DB human TR gene sequences. The TCRdist pipeline was used in a later analysis to assign CDR3 sequences and most-parsimonious VDJ recombination scenarios. A later analysis defined each TCR beta chain by its CDR3 amino acid sequence plus V-gene family, and excluded reads lacking a unique V-gene family. As a way to deal with suspected cross-contamination and a sequencing artifact, a later analysis dropped 450 to 600 nucleotide sequences that were highly shared and had low generation probability. For each public chain, a later analysis derived a clonal expansion index from normalized ranks of inferred template counts within each repertoire. In a later analysis, generation probabilities were computed with a VDJ recombination model fitted to out-of-frame rearrangements, and the resulting probabilities were checked against IGoR. A later analysis scored TCR-TCR, TCR-HLA and TCR-CMV co-occurrence with hypergeometric tests, applying a repertoire-size bias correction to TCR pairs. In a later analysis, false discovery rates were estimated by permuting HLA or CMV assignments 20 times. A later analysis grouped co-occurring TCRs with DBSCAN, adding TCRdist sequence similarity when clustering within HLA-allele-positive subsets. Repertoires with fewer than 30,000 or more than 120,000 public chains, plus five repertoires with anomalous nucleotide sharing, were excluded from co-occurrence clustering. TCRdb obtained this table from immuneACCESS and retained in-frame rearrangements with V and J assigned. These tables miss some clones; where compared with another copy, unresolved V genes account for less than half of the shortfall, and the remainder is unexplained. V and J calls plus clone size are reproduced from that table; the DNA served to infer D and trimming. A total of fewer than 200,000 clones appear in this sample, roughly 84% of them only once. About 1.5% of the sample comes from the top ten.

As concerns this clone: It has no known antigen specificity. No much larger clone exists at a distance of one base, and base qualities are not known.

This sequence was found in a male donor in good health and CMV-seronegative. The sample consisted of PBMCs. The chain links TRBV6-5 with TRBJ1-2; 7 nucleotides in the junction match TRBD1. CDR3 protein: CASSQGTGVYTF. The DNA sequence is TGTGCCAGCAGTCAAGGAACAGGGGTCTACACCTTC.